The present entry profiles one T cell receptor (beta chain) with its context. Its matching antigen is unknown. These data belong to a study of cytomegalovirus exposure and HLA in healthy donors. The V gene end was trimmed by 6 bases and the J gene end by 4 bases; junction bases not matched to a gene: 4. Germline CDR1 and CDR2: SGHTA and FQGNSA. CDR3 size: 14 residues. Findings and caveats of the study: Analysis performed later showed TCR beta chains linked to HLA being more clonally expanded than equally common others. The study found most TCR sequences rare, yet found some public TCRs in many donors.

PCR was performed using 60 Vbeta and 13 Jbeta primers. The assay was immunoSEQ multiplex PCR, and TCRdb's table has in-frame clones only and misses some. Seen here are some 200,000 clones, roughly four fifths observed once, and the top ten hold 1.7%. The clonotype was recovered from a woman in her late teens or twenties in good health and CMV-seronegative. The sample taken for sequencing was PBMCs. The chain joins TRBV7-2 to TRBJ2-1; 9 bases align to TRBD2. CDR3 protein: CASSRTSDYNEQFF. The CDR3, as DNA: TGTGCCAGCAGTAGGACTAGCGATTACAATGAGCAGTTCTTC.